This is a list of T cell receptor beta chains from one sample in a study of T cells in Graves' hyperthyroidism and ophthalmopathy. TCRdb re-called the multiplex PCR reads with MiXCR, one entry per CDR3 protein. The table shows 480,000 or so distinct CDR3 sequences, with roughly an eighth occurring only once. Sequenced: blood. The receptors derive from a woman aged 18-29 years with Graves' hyperthyroidism. Each CDR3 is given with its conserved first and last residue. The D gene is left open where the match is weak. For some rows the clone size is stated as once, few or many, or as a class when expanded; others skip it.

TRBJ1-4	TRBD1	many	TRBV12-3/TRBV12-4	CASRQTGSNEKLFF	TGTGCCAGCAGACAGACAGGGTCTAATGAAAAACTGTTTTTT
TRBJ2-5	-	many	TRBV12-3/TRBV12-4	CASSAKPRDSQETQYF	TGTGCCAGCAGCGCCAAACCCCGGGACTCCCAAGAGACCCAGTACTTC
TRBJ2-7	TRBD1	-	TRBV7-6	CASSLGQGITYEQYF	TGTGCCAGCAGCTTAGGACAGGGTATTACCTACGAGCAGTACTTC
TRBJ1-5	-	few	TRBV9	CASSVAGGGRPQHF	TGTGCCAGCAGCGTAGCAGGAGGGGGTCGGCCCCAGCATTTT
TRBJ2-3	-	few	TRBV9	CASSVRGTMNTDTQYF	TGTGCCAGCAGCGTACGGGGGACCATGAACACAGATACGCAGTATTTT
TRBJ2-1	TRBD2	many	TRBV30	CAWSVGGSVLYNEQFF	TGTGCCTGGAGTGTCGGCGGGAGCGTACTCTACAATGAGCAGTTCTTC
TRBJ2-3	-	many	TRBV3-1	CASSQRIGDTQYF	TGTGCCAGCAGCCAAAGGATCGGAGATACGCAGTATTTT
TRBJ2-5	-	few	TRBV20-1	CSARSGNPETQYF	TGCAGTGCTAGATCCGGGAACCCCGAGACCCAGTACTTC
TRBJ2-1	TRBD2	-	TRBV20-1	CSARAGTSGMEEQFF	TGCAGTGCTAGAGCCGGGACTAGCGGGATGGAGGAGCAGTTCTTC
TRBJ1-1	-	-	TRBV20-1	CSARGLKMNTEAFF	TGCAGTGCTAGAGGGCTTAAAATGAACACTGAAGCTTTCTTT
TRBJ1-1	TRBD1	many	TRBV7-3	CASSWGQENTEAFF	TGTGCCAGCAGCTGGGGACAGGAGAACACTGAAGCTTTCTTT
TRBJ2-4	TRBD2	many	TRBV5-4	CASSPGTSGKNIQYF	TGTGCCAGCAGCCCAGGGACTAGCGGGAAAAACATTCAGTACTTC
TRBJ2-5	-	many	TRBV6-1	CASSGAVQETQYF	TGTGCCAGCAGTGGGGCGGTCCAAGAGACCCAGTACTTC
TRBJ2-1	TRBD2	once	TRBV15	CATSRDLHWRETSNEQFF	TGTGCCACCAGCAGAGATCTTCATTGGCGGGAGACGAGTAATGAGCAGTTCTTC